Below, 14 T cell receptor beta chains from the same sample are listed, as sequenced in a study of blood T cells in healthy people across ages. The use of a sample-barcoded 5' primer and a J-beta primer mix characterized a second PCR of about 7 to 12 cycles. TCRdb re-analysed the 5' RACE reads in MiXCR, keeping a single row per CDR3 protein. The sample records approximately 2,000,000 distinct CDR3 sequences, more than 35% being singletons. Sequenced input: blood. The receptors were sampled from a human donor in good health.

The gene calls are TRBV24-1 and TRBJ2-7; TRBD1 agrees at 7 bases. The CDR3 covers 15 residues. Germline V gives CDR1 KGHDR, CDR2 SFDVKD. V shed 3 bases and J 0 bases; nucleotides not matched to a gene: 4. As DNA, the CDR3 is TGTGCCACCAGTGATGACAGGGCCCCCTCCTACGAGCAGTACTTC. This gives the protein CATSDDRAPSYEQYF.

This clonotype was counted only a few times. The CDR3 DNA follows: TGTGCCAGCAGTTTTGCCCTCTCCTACGAGCAGTACTTC. Translating gives CASSFALSYEQYF. The chain has TRBV6-2 or TRBV6-3 and TRBJ2-7; no firm D call. With 4 bases removed from V and 0 bases from J, the gap between germline ends came to 7 bases. The CDR3 runs 13 residues. Germline lookup yields CDR1 MNHEY and CDR2 SVGEGT.

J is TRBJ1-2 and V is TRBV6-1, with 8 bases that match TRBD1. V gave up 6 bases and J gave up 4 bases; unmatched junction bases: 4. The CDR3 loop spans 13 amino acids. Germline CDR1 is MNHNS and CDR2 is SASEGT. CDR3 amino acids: CASRPGQVYGYTF. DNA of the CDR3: TGTGCCAGCAGACCGGGACAGGTCTATGGCTACACCTTC.

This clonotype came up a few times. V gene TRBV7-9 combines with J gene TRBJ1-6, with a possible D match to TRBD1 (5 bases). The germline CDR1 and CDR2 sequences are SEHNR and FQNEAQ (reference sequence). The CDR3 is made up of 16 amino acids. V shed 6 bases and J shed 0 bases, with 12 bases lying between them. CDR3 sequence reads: CASRPPTASYNSPLHF. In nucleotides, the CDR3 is TGTGCCAGCAGGCCCCCGACAGCCTCCTATAATTCACCCCTCCACTTT.

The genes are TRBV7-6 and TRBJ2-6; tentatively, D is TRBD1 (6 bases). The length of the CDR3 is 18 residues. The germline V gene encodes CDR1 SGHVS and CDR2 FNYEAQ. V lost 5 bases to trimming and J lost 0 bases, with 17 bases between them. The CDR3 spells CASSPVTGPYSGANVLTF. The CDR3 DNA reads TGTGCCAGCAGCCCAGTAACAGGGCCGTACTCTGGGGCCAACGTCCTGACTTTC.

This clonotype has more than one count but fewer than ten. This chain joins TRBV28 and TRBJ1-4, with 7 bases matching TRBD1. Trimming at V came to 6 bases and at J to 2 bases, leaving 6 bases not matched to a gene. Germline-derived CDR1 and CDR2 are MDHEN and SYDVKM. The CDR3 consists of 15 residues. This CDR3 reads CASSLPGGTNEKLFF. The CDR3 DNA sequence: TGTGCCAGCAGCCTCCCAGGGGGGACTAATGAAAAACTGTTTTTT.

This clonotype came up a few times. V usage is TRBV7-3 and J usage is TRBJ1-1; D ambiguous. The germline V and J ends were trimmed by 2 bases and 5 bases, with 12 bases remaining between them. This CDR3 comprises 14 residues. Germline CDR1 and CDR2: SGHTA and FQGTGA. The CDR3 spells CASSLYGVGTEAFF. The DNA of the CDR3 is TGTGCCAGCAGCTTATACGGGGTAGGGACTGAAGCTTTCTTT.

CDR3 in amino acids: CASRRQGLGDTEAFF. The CDR3 DNA is TGTGCCAGCAGGCGACAGGGGTTAGGGGACACTGAAGCTTTCTTT. The chain is built from TRBV7-8 and TRBJ1-1; 8 positions agree with TRBD1. The V gene end was trimmed by 6 bases and the J gene end by 3 bases; junction bases not matched to a gene: 9. The CDR3 contains 15 residues. Germline loops: CDR1 SGHVS, CDR2 FQNEAQ.

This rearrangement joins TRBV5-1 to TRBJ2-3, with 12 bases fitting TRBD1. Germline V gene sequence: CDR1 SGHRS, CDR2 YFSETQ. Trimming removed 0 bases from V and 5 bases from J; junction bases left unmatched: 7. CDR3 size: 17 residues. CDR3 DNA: TGCGCCAGCAGCTTGGCCGGGACAGGGGGCAGGTTAGATACGCAGTATTTT. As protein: CASSLAGTGGRLDTQYF.

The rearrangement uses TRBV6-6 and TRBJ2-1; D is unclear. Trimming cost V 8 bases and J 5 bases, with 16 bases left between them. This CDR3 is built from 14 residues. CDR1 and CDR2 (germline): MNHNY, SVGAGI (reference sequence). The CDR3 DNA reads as TGTGCCAGCGGGTCCCCATGGTTTAACAATGAGCAGTTCTTC. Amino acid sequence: CASGSPWFNNEQFF.

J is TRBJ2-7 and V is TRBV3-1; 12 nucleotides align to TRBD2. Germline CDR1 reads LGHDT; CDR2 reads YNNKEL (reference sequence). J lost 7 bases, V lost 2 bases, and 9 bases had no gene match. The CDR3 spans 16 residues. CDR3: CASSQLAGGIYNEQYF. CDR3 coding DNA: TGTGCCAGCAGCCAACTAGCGGGGGGGATCTACAATGAGCAGTACTTC.

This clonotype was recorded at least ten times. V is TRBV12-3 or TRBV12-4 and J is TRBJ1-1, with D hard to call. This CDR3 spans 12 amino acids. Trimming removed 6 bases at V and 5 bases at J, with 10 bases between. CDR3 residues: CASSLIGTEAFF. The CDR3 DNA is TGTGCCAGCAGCTTGATCGGGACTGAAGCTTTCTTT.

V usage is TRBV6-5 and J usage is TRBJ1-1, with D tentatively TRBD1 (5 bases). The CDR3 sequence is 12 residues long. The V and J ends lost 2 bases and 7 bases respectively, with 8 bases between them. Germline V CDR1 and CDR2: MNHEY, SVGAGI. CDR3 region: CASSYLTGEAFF. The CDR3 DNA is TGTGCCAGCAGTTACCTCACAGGTGAAGCTTTCTTT.

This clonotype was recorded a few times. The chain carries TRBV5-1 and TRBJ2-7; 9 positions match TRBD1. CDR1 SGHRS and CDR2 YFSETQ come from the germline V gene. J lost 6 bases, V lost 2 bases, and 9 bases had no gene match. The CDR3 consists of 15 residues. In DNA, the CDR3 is TGCGCCAGCAGCTTTACCGGGACAGGGCCTGGCGAGCAGTACTTC. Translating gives CASSFTGTGPGEQYF. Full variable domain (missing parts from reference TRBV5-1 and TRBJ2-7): KAGVTQTPRYLIKTRGQQVTLSCSPISGHRSVSWYQQTPGQGLQFLFEYFSETQRNKGNFPGRFSGRQFSNSRSEMNVSTLELGDSALYLCASSFTGTGPGEQYFGPGTRLTVT.